Presented here are 13 T cell receptor beta chains from one specimen sequenced in a study of identical twins. TCRdb called the 5' RACE reads again in MiXCR, with one record for every CDR3 protein. The sample comprises approximately 410,000 distinct CDR3 sequences, 15% to 20% of which are singletons, and roughly an eighth rests with the top ten. Sequenced material: naive T cells sorted from blood. These receptors were obtained from a man aged 45-65 years in good health.

This clonotype was seen a few times. V and J are TRBV20-1 and TRBJ2-1; TRBD2 matches 7 bases. The CDR3 consists of 15 residues. Germline V gene data show CDR1 as DFQATT and CDR2 as SNEGSKA (reference sequence). The ends lost 3 bases at V and 9 bases at J; junction bases unmatched: 14. The CDR3 DNA reads TGCAGTGCTAGTTCGTTCGCGCGGGAGAATGCTGAGCAGTTCTTC. It encodes CSASSFARENAEQFF.

V usage is TRBV20-1 and J usage is TRBJ2-7, with TRBD1 matching over 8 bases. The CDR3 has 13 amino acids. Trimming removed 4 bases from V and 4 bases from J; junction bases left unmatched: 6. Germline CDR1 reads DFQATT; CDR2 reads SNEGSKA (reference sequence). The CDR3 sequence is CSAKSGGRYEQYF. CDR3 nucleotides: TGCAGTGCTAAATCAGGGGGCCGGTACGAGCAGTACTTC.

This clonotype was seen many times. The genes are TRBV4-2 and TRBJ2-1; 14 nucleotides match TRBD2. Looked up from germline, CDR1 is LGHNA and CDR2 is YNFKEQ. V dropped 4 bases and J dropped 3; count of bases not matched to a gene: 5. This CDR3 is built from 17 residues. CDR3 DNA: TGTGCCAGCAGCCCGCAGGGGACTAGCGGGAGCTACAATGAGCAGTTCTTC. Translation gives CASSPQGTSGSYNEQFF.

This clonotype was counted between two and nine times. The chain is built from TRBV20-1 and TRBJ1-5; D is ambiguous. This CDR3 spans 12 amino acids. Germline CDR1 reads DFQATT; CDR2 reads SNEGSKA (reference sequence). Trimming removed 2 bases at V and 4 bases at J, with 6 bases between. For the CDR3, the DNA is TGCAGTGCTAGACACGGGAATCAGCCCCAGCATTTT. It codes for CSARHGNQPQHF.

This clonotype was counted a few times. The chain is built from TRBV9 and TRBJ2-2; D is perhaps TRBD1 (5 bases). Germline CDR1 and CDR2: SGDLS and YYNGEE. The CDR3 is 12 residues long. Between the trimmed V and J ends, which lost 7 bases and 10 bases, there was a span of 14 bases. In DNA form, the CDR3 reads TGTGCCAGCTCGCAGGGTGTCACGGAGCTGTTTTTT. This translates into CASSQGVTELFF.

This clonotype was observed a handful of times. This rearrangement joins TRBV20-1 to TRBJ1-5, with a tentative D call TRBD1 (5 bases). The CDR3 is 16 amino acids. Trimming removed 0 bases at V and 2 bases at J, with 14 bases between. The germline gives CDR1 DFQATT, CDR2 SNEGSKA (reference sequence). The CDR3 sequence: CSARDSGPRGNQPQHF. CDR3 nucleotides: TGCAGTGCTAGAGATTCGGGGCCAAGGGGCAATCAGCCCCAGCATTTT.

This clonotype came up many times. This chain joins TRBV12-3 or TRBV12-4 and TRBJ2-3; the D gene is possibly TRBD2 (6 bases). Trimming removed 7 bases at V and 2 bases at J, with 10 bases between. The CDR3 covers 13 residues. CDR3 protein: CASTRGTTDTQYF. DNA of the CDR3: TGTGCCAGCACGCGGGGTACCACAGATACGCAGTATTTT.

This clonotype was seen only a few times. The chain is built from TRBV20-1 and TRBJ2-1; D gene ambiguous. The V end lost 0 bases, the J end lost 0 bases, and 15 bases lay between the germline ends. Looked up from germline, CDR1 is DFQATT and CDR2 is SNEGSKA (reference sequence). The CDR3 length is 17 residues. CDR3 in amino acids: CSAREYARSSSYNEQFF. In DNA form, the CDR3 reads TGCAGTGCTAGAGAGTATGCGCGATCCAGCTCCTACAATGAGCAGTTCTTC.

This clonotype was counted at least ten times. Here the CDR3 DNA reads TGCGCCAGCAGCTTGGACAGGCTGGAGACCCAGTACTTC. It specifies CASSLDRLETQYF. The genes are TRBV5-1 and TRBJ2-5, with D tentatively TRBD1 (5 bases). With 0 bases removed from V and 5 bases from J, the gap between germline ends came to 8 bases. The germline gives CDR1 SGHRS, CDR2 YFSETQ. This CDR3 has 13 residues.

The rearrangement uses TRBV12-3 or TRBV12-4 and TRBJ2-3; 10 nucleotides line up with TRBD2. CDR3 length: 17 amino acids. J lost 0 bases, V lost 3 bases, and 6 bases had no gene match. The CDR3 nucleotides read TGTGCCAGCAGTTTCGAGCGAGCGGGGGGGAGCACAGATACGCAGTATTTT. Translated, it gives CASSFERAGGSTDTQYF.

This clonotype was seen a handful of times. The genes are TRBV27 and TRBJ2-3; TRBD1 agrees at 9 bases. The CDR3 covers 14 residues. Germline assignment: CDR1 MNHEY and CDR2 SMNVEV (reference sequence). The V segment lost 5 bases and the J segment 7 bases; nucleotides outside the gene matches: 7. The CDR3 DNA is TGTGCCAGCAGTAGGACAGGGGAGGGCAATACGCAGTATTTT. Translation gives CASSRTGEGNTQYF.

A single count supports this clonotype. The chain uses TRBV11-1 and TRBJ2-1; 9 nucleotides align to TRBD2. The CDR3 runs 19 residues. With V trimmed by 2 bases and J by 2 bases, 13 bases remained unmatched. Germline V gene lookup returns CDR1 SGHAT and CDR2 FQDESV (reference sequence). CDR3 residues: CASSLKGGLAGIPYNEQFF. CDR3 coding DNA: TGTGCCAGCAGCTTAAAGGGTGGGCTAGCGGGAATCCCCTACAATGAGCAGTTCTTC.

The gene calls are TRBV25-1 and TRBJ2-1, with TRBD2 identical over 7 bases. J was trimmed by 4 bases and V by 3 bases; bases with no gene match: 9. The CDR3 has 16 residues. Germline-derived CDR1 and CDR2 are MGHDK and SYGVNS. The CDR3 coding sequence is TGTGCCAGCAGTGATCCGGGGGAGGGCCTTTACAATGAGCAGTTCTTC. Translating it yields CASSDPGEGLYNEQFF.